Listed below are T cell receptor beta chains from one sample, sequenced in a study of T cells in localized non-small cell lung cancer. Libraries were prepared by immunoSEQ multiplex PCR; TCRdb keeps only in-frame clonotypes and omits some of them. This repertoire shows roughly 2,200 clones, about 29% found once; its top ten account for approximately 12%. The sample in question was normal lung tissue next to the tumor, obtained before any cancer treatment. The receptors derive from a female donor at least 60 years old with stage I squamous cell lung carcinoma. Each CDR3 is given with its conserved first and last residue. D genes are given only for firm matches. Expanded clones get a size class; other rows say once, few or many, or leave the size out.

V	D	size	J	DNA	CDR3
TRBV19	TRBD1	NA	TRBJ2-3	TGTGCCAGTGGGACAGGGAGGACAGATACGCAGTATTTT	CASGTGRTDTQYF
TRBV18	NA	NA	TRBJ2-3	TGTGCCAGCTCACCAATTACGAACACAGATACGCAGTATTTT	CASSPITNTDTQYF
TRBV30	NA	few	TRBJ2-3	TGTGCCTGGAGTTTAGGTGTCACAGATACGCAGTATTTT	CAWSLGVTDTQYF
TRBV19	NA	NA	TRBJ2-7	TGTGCCAGTAGTAACTCCGGGACCCGTGAAGGGCAGTACTTC	CASSNSGTREGQYF
TRBV11-3	NA	NA	TRBJ2-5	TGTGCCAGCAGCTTTTCCCAAGGAACCGCCTGGGAGACCCAGTACTTC	CASSFSQGTAWETQYF
TRBV12-2	NA	NA	TRBJ2-5	TGTGCCACCACGGAGGGACTAGCATACGAGACCCAGTACTTC	CATTEGLAYETQYF
TRBV14	TRBD2	NA	TRBJ2-2	TGTGCCAGCAGCCTCCTCGGGGGGGCCGGGGAGCTGTTTTTT	CASSLLGGAGELFF
TRBV19	TRBD1	NA	TRBJ1-2	TGTGCCAGTAGTAGACAGGGGAACTATGGCTACACCTTC	CASSRQGNYGYTF
TRBV11-3	NA	NA	TRBJ2-2	TGTGCCAGCAGCTTAGGGCCCATTGGGACCGGGGAGCTGTTTTTT	CASSLGPIGTGELFF
TRBV11-3	NA	few	TRBJ1-1	TGTGCCAGCAGCTCCCAGGGCGGGCACACTGAAGCTTTCTTT	CASSSQGGHTEAFF
TRBV4-1	NA	few	TRBJ2-3	TGCGCCAGCTCCAACTACGCAGATACGCAGTATTTT	CASSNYADTQYF
TRBV28	TRBD2	few	TRBJ2-5	TGTGCCAGCCTTCCCGCGGGGGTGGAGACCCAGTACTTC	CASLPAGVETQYF
TRBV4-1	TRBD1	NA	TRBJ1-2	TGCGCCAGCAGCCACGCTAGGGACAGCGTCTTCTATGGCTACACCTTC	CASSHARDSVFYGYTF
TRBV9	TRBD2	NA	TRBJ2-3	TGTGCCAGCAGCGTAGTCGGCGGGAGGGCCGTGGATACGCAGTATTTT	CASSVVGGRAVDTQYF
TRBV29-1	TRBD1	NA	TRBJ2-3	TGCAGCGTTGCAGTAAAGGGGGCTTTTCAAGATACGCAGTATTTT	CSVAVKGAFQDTQYF
TRBV19	TRBD1	NA	TRBJ1-5	TGTGCCAGTACCCGCCGGGACAGGGAACAGCCCCAGCATTTT	CASTRRDREQPQHF
TRBV6-7	NA	medium-sized	TRBJ1-1	TGTGCCAGCAAGTTTGACACTGAAGCTTTCTTT	CASKFDTEAFF
TRBV6-7	NA	few	TRBJ1-5	TGTGCCAGCAGTTACCGGCGGCAGAACCAGCCCCAGCATTTT	CASSYRRQNQPQHF
TRBV9	NA	few	TRBJ2-2	TGTGCCAGCAGCCCATCAAACACCGGGGAGCTGTTTTTT	CASSPSNTGELFF
TRBV6-8	NA	large	TRBJ2-7	TGTGCCAGCACCCGTTTGGTTCCGTACTACGAGCAGTACTTC	CASTRLVPYYEQYF
TRBV5-1	NA	NA	TRBJ2-7	TGCGCCAGCAGCTTGGTGGCCAACTCCTACGAGCAGTACTTC	CASSLVANSYEQYF
TRBV6-8	NA	many	TRBJ1-5	TGTGCCAGCAGACCGGGGGGGGCCAATCAGCCCCAGCATTTT	CASRPGGANQPQHF
TRBV8-2	NA	few	TRBJ2-6	TGTGCCAGCAGTTTAGGGGCCGGGGCCAACGTCCTGACTTTC	CASSLGAGANVLTF
TRBV11-3	TRBD1	NA	TRBJ2-2	TGTGCCAGCAGCCCAGGACAGGGGAACACCGGGGAGCTGTTTTTT	CASSPGQGNTGELFF
TRBV29-1	NA	NA	TRBJ2-5	TGCAGCGTTACGCGGAGGGGGATCCAAGAGACCCAGTACTTC	CSVTRRGIQETQYF
TRBV18	NA	NA	TRBJ1-1	TGTGCCAGCTCACCTTGGAGGGCTACTGAAGCTTTCTTT	CASSPWRATEAFF
TRBV4-1	TRBD1	medium-sized	TRBJ1-3	TGCGCCAGCAGCGGGACAGCCTCTGGAAACACCATATATTTT	CASSGTASGNTIYF
TRBV15	TRBD1	medium-sized	TRBJ1-5	TGTGCCACCAGCCGGGACAGGGGCAAGGAGCCCCAGCATTTT	CATSRDRGKEPQHF
TRBV28	TRBD1	NA	TRBJ2-7	TGTGCCAGCAGTCTTGGGACAGGGAAAAAAGGGCAGTACTTC	CASSLGTGKKGQYF
TRBV28	NA	NA	TRBJ2-2	TGTGCCAGCAGTTCCGGGCTAAACACCGGGGAGCTGTTTTTT	CASSSGLNTGELFF
TRBV4-1	NA	medium-sized	TRBJ1-2	TGCGCCAGCAGCGAGTCTGAGGGGAGTGGCTATGGCTACACCTTC	CASSESEGSGYGYTF
TRBV12-5	TRBD2	few	TRBJ2-7	TGTGCTAGTAACGGAGCGGGAGGTGGCTACGAGCAGTACTTC	CASNGAGGGYEQYF
TRBV6-8	TRBD1	few	TRBJ1-2	TGTGCCAGCAGTTACTCAGGACAGGGGGTGGGCTATGGCTACACCTTC	CASSYSGQGVGYGYTF
TRBV29-1	TRBD1	once	TRBJ1-1	TGCAGCGTTTGGACAGGGGGAGGTACTGAAGCTTTCTTT	CSVWTGGGTEAFF
TRBV14	TRBD2	few	TRBJ2-5	TGTGCCAGCAGCGGAACTAGCGGGGGGTACCAAGAGACCCAGTACTTC	CASSGTSGGYQETQYF
TRBV7-6	NA	few	TRBJ2-2	TGTGCCAGCAGCCAGATAGGTAACACCGGGGAGCTGTTTTTT	CASSQIGNTGELFF
TRBV7-6	NA	NA	TRBJ1-2	TGTGCCAGCAGCCTCTACCGGACAGTGATCAATGGCTACACCTTC	CASSLYRTVINGYTF
TRBV19	NA	NA	TRBJ1-2	TGTGCCAGTAAGTTTCAAGAGGGGAGTTATGGCTACACCTTC	CASKFQEGSYGYTF
TRBV18	NA	NA	TRBJ1-3	TGTGCCAGCTCACACGATGACAGCCGCTCTGGAAACACCATATATTTT	CASSHDDSRSGNTIYF
TRBV6-8	NA	few	TRBJ1-1	TGTGCCAGCAGTTACCGGCCGTGGGACACTGAAGCTTTCTTT	CASSYRPWDTEAFF